One TCR beta chain is described in this entry. There is no known antigen for this receptor. No qualities accompany the bases; no much larger clone lies one base away. The cohort comprised under 700 healthy bone marrow donors. At the time of sampling, every cohort member was nominally healthy, though immune exposures that went unrecorded were likely present. The donor was CMV seropositive and belonged to the group of over 250 seropositive cohort members. A peripheral blood sample was collected from each donor, and TCR beta sequencing was performed on peripheral blood mononuclear cells. Genomic DNA was extracted from the blood cell samples with the Qiagen DNeasy Blood Extraction Kit. Libraries were made using the immunoSEQ multiplex PCR assay. For the multiplex PCR, a mixture combining 60 forward primers for TCR Vbeta segments and 13 reverse primers for TCR Jbeta segments was used. The CDR3 region of rearranged TCR beta genes was amplified from genomic DNA by a multiplex PCR assay. The amplified TCR beta libraries were sequenced on the Illumina HiSeq System as 87-base-pair reads. The study's own analysis went as follows. A later analysis counted about 76 million unique TCR beta chains across the 690 or so repertoires, and 10 million to 11 million of these chains were shared by at least two donors. Raw reads were error-corrected and collapsed into unique sequences by a nearest-neighbor algorithm in which closely related sequences were merged to remove PCR and sequencing errors. V, D and J gene segments were assigned by aligning CDR3 sequences to IMGT reference sequences. For a sequence to be retained, at least a six-nucleotide match to both a V gene segment and a J gene segment was required. A rearrangement counted as productive if the CDR3 had no stop codons and remained in frame with V and J, and every other rearrangement counted as non-productive. CDR3 was defined according to IMGT convention as the region running from the second conserved V-encoded cysteine to the conserved J-encoded phenylalanine. In an earlier analysis of 500 to 650 of the donors, sequences lacking an unambiguous match to a single V gene segment were excluded. In an earlier analysis of roughly 600 of the donors, a V segment was called functional when productive rearrangements were above 56.7%, and segregating when the standard deviation between donors exceeded 5%. A statistical classification framework was developed to diagnose cytomegalovirus status using the catalog of TCR beta chain sequences. V and J gene assignment, in a later analysis, came from comparing TCR nucleotide sequences with IMGT/GENE-DB human TR gene sequences. In a later analysis, CDR3 sequences and most-parsimonious VDJ recombination scenarios were assigned using the TCRdist pipeline. In a later analysis, each TCR beta chain was defined by its CDR3 amino acid sequence together with its V-gene family, and reads without a unique V-gene family were excluded. As a way to deal with suspected cross-contamination and a sequencing artifact, a later analysis dropped more than 500 nucleotide sequences that were highly shared and had low generation probability. For each public chain, a later analysis derived a clonal expansion index from normalized ranks of inferred template counts within each repertoire. In a later analysis, generation probabilities were computed using a VDJ recombination model fitted to out-of-frame rearrangements, and the results were checked against IGoR. In a later analysis, hypergeometric tests were used to score TCR-TCR, TCR-HLA and TCR-CMV co-occurrence, with a repertoire-size bias correction applied to TCR pairs. False discovery rates were estimated in a later analysis by permuting HLA or CMV assignments 20 times. In a later analysis, co-occurring TCRs were grouped with DBSCAN, and TCRdist sequence similarity was added when clustering was performed within HLA-allele-positive subsets. Repertoires with fewer than 30,000 or more than 120,000 public chains, plus five repertoires with anomalous nucleotide sharing, were excluded from co-occurrence clustering. Drawn from immuneACCESS, this table holds only the in-frame rearrangements with V and J called that TCRdb kept. Clones are partly lost; checked studies trace under half to an unresolved V gene and leave the rest unexplained. The V and J calls and clone size come from that table; D and trimming were worked out from the DNA. Here the sample has around 91,000 clones; around 80% occur a single time. Approximately 2.7% of the sample belongs to the ten largest clones.

The sample originates from a study of cytomegalovirus exposure and HLA in healthy donors (dated by TCRdb to the late 2010s). Study-wide context: In an earlier analysis of several hundred of the donors, 276 Gb of sequence data and some 100 million unique TCR beta sequences from about 179 million T cells were reported. About 280 gigabases of sequencing data and roughly 80 million unique TCR sequences made up an early release that covered nearly 650 HLA-typed donors. Among the roughly 400 genotyped donors, approximately 81% belonged to the genetic ancestry cluster associated with self-reported Caucasian donors. The study was designed to test whether signatures of past pathogen exposure could be identified by cataloging public T cell receptors. Using immunosequencing, the study profiled T cell repertoires from 640 or so subjects and related those repertoires to cytomegalovirus serostatus. A separate validation cohort of over a hundred different subjects was used in addition to the roughly 670-subject first cohort. To predict cytomegalovirus infection status, the study combined high-throughput TCR immunosequencing, statistical association of individual TCRs with disease status, and machine learning. A later analysis re-examined previously published TCR beta repertoires from more than 550 donors and added high-resolution HLA genotyping to investigate patterns of TCR occurrence. Rather than drawing on any new phenotypic data, the later analysis identified candidate immune exposures from TCR beta sequences and the way those sequences occurred across donors. An earlier analysis of roughly 600 of the donors used high-throughput TCR beta sequencing to judge whether each TCR beta V gene segment behaved as functional or pseudogenic. Donor age, sex, ethnicity and CMV serostatus were compiled alongside the repertoire data. A later genetic analysis took genome-wide SNP genotypes for about 60% of the roughly 670 donors and used that subset as a discovery cohort. All discovery cohort repertoires had been generated using a single sequencing platform. HLA typing covered class I and class II loci at four-digit resolution. The number of typed donors differed by locus: about 620-640 for A, B, C, DRB1 and DQB1; some 540 for DQA1; approximately 600 for DPA1; and 400 to 480 for DPB1. Four to six DR-DQ haplotypes were handled as single units for association and clustering, since linkage in the cohort was strong. Among some 400 genotyped donors of the cohort, an average of approximately 230,000 unique TCR beta nucleotide sequences were sequenced per donor, roughly 20% of them non-productive.

The research as a whole found: Specific HLA alleles were associated with 15,000 to 20,000 TCR beta sequences at a false discovery rate of 0.05 in a later analysis. A further reported finding was that TCR beta sequences accurately predicted the HLA-A and HLA-B alleles for most subjects in the first cohort. Most CMV-associated TCR beta chains appeared to be HLA-restricted in a later analysis, and the HLA associations seemed to be driven largely by CMV exposure. The cohort was sequenced for TCR beta chains only, and without alpha or paired-chain data the features that could be detected were limited. Presence/absence analyses assumed roughly uniform sequencing depth across donors, an assumption that may not hold. In vitro tests confirmed that a few of the cytomegalovirus-associated TCR beta chains recognize cytomegalovirus antigens. Linkage disequilibrium might explain the correlated functional status among segregating V segments, but an unknown experimental factor could not be excluded. Because counts were too low, some 16 rarely observed V segments, including chromosome 9 orphons, were excluded from the earlier analysis of 500 to 700 of the donors. Most TCR sequences were seen in very few donors, while some public TCRs were found in many individuals. A later analysis found that TCR association rates varied across HLA loci, with DRB1 alleles showing the most associated TCRs and HLA-C alleles the fewest. According to a later analysis, parvovirus B19, influenza, CMV and Epstein-Barr virus appeared linked to several top co-occurrence clusters. Strong co-occurrence of HLA alleles, especially DR and DQ, made assigning TCR associations to individual alleles difficult. In an earlier analysis of approximately 590 of the donors, most TCR beta V segments appeared in productive rearrangements about 90% or about 30% of the time, broadly matching IMGT annotations. The study gave a list of around 170 TCR beta chains associated with cytomegalovirus. Because HLA typing was missing for some donors at each locus, association tests included only the typed subset. A cluster of highly shared sequence variants was judged likely to be a technical artifact of the sequencing pipeline. According to a later genetic analysis, donors in an Asian-associated ancestry cluster had fewer N-insertions in productive TCRs than the roughly 700-donor mean. A later genetic analysis associated a missense DCLRE1C variant with V-gene and J-gene trimming of TCR beta chains, and an independent cohort replicated the association. Compared with equally common non-associated chains, HLA-associated TCR beta chains in a later analysis were more clonally expanded and had lower generation probabilities. Immune exposure information for the cohort was limited to CMV serostatus. The classifier was reported to diagnose cytomegalovirus status with high specificity and sensitivity in both the original cohort and the validation cohort. The authors suggested that the approach could potentially be extended to other disease states and immunological phenotypes.

The receptor comes from a male donor in good health and CMV-seropositive. The material sequenced was PBMCs.

The DNA reads TGTGCCAGCAGCTTGACTAGCGGTGGCACAGATACGCAGTATTTT. It translates as CASSLTSGGTDTQYF. The chain is made from TRBV7-3 and TRBJ2-3; 9 middle bases align to TRBD2. From the germline V gene, CDR1 is SGHTA and CDR2 is FQGTGA. Trimming removed 3 bases from V and 1 base from J; the gene matches leave 2 bases unexplained. The CDR3 covers 15 residues, taking in both the cysteine and the phenylalanine. Only CDR3 DNA is held: 45 bases, read in frame from base 1.